This TCR beta chain was recorded in a study of shared clonotypes between healthy human individuals. The CDR3 is 15 residues long. Germline-derived CDR1 and CDR2 are SGHVS and FQNEAQ. The trim removed 5 bases at V and 2 bases at J, leaving 4 bases unmatched. In the original processing: ImmunoSEQ supplied junction-only sequences lacking quality scores, so filtering was different. The protocol was immunoSEQ multiplex PCR, while the TCRdb copy is restricted to in-frame clones and leaves out a portion. V and J calls and clone size are those listed in that table; D and trimming were worked out from the DNA. The sample carries over 1.4 million clones, more than 95% recorded once.

Material: naive CD4+ T cells sorted from blood. Subset in this sample: CD45RA+ positively selected. The clonotype was recovered from a man aged 25 to 40 in good health. The chain couples TRBV7-8 to TRBJ1-5; TRBD1 aligns across 9 bases. The DNA for the CDR3 is TGTGCCAGCAGCCAACGGACAGGGGGCAATCAGCCCCAGCATTTT. Translating it yields CASSQRTGGNQPQHF.